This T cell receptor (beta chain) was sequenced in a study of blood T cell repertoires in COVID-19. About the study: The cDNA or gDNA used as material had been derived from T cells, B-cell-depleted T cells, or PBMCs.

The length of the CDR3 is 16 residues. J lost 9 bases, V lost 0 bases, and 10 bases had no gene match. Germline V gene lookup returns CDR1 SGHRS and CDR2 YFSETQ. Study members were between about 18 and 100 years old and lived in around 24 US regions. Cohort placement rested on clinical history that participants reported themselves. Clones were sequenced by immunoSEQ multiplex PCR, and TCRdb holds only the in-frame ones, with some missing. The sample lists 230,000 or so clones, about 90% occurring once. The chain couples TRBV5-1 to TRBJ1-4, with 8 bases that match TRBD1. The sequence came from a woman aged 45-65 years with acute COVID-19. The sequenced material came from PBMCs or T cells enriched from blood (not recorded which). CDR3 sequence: CASSLVGTGGSQKLFF. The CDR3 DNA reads TGCGCCAGCAGCTTGGTGGGAACAGGGGGGTCACAAAAACTGTTTTTT. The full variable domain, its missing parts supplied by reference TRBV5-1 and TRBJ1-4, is KAGVTQTPRYLIKTRGQQVTLSCSPISGHRSVSWYQQTPGQGLQFLFEYFSETQRNKGNFPGRFSGRQFSNSRSEMNVSTLELGDSALYLCASSLVGTGGSQKLFFGSGTQLSVL.